This T cell receptor (beta chain) was documented in a study of beta chain features in type 1 diabetes. Study-level information: Sorted cells, more than 95,000,000 in number, were examined across all samples. Study results and caveats: Whether TCRB rearrangement is influenced by HLA type was left unresolved in this analysis. Moderately but significantly shorter TCRB CDR3s were found in Type 1 diabetes patients in all four CD4+ subsets.

As for this clone: The antigen is undetermined.

Expressed TCRB transcripts got sequenced, as all isolated RNA was reverse transcribed. Generated by immunoSEQ multiplex PCR, the TCRdb table keeps only in-frame clones and is missing some. The top ten hold around 0.01% of the sample, which has 350,000 to 400,000 clones, 10% to 15% seen once. Germline trimming cut 5 bases from V and 5 bases from J; bases unmatched to any gene: 10. The CDR3 spans 15 residues. Germline lookup yields CDR1 SEHNR and CDR2 FQNEAQ (reference sequence). Sorted populations all exceeded 95% purity. The chain combines TRBV7-9 with TRBJ1-1; 8 nucleotides agree with TRBD1. Sequenced: naive CD4+ T cells from blood. The source is a woman in her late teens or twenties with type 1 diabetes. CDR3 region: CASSPFDRGRTEAFF. CDR3 DNA sequence: TGTGCCAGCAGCCCATTCGACAGGGGTAGGACTGAAGCTTTCTTT.